The 3 T cell receptor beta chains below come from one sample, sequenced in a study of blood T cells in healthy people across ages. Together with a sample-barcoded 5' primer, a J-beta primer mix was included in a second PCR lasting roughly 6 to 12 cycles. TCRdb redid the calling of the 5' RACE reads with MiXCR, one entry per CDR3 protein. Among over 600,000 distinct CDR3 sequences listed, about half were seen once. Sequenced input: blood. The receptor source for this set is a man at least 80 years old in good health.

This chain uses TRBV28 with TRBJ2-5; no firm D call. This CDR3 has 13 amino acids. Germline CDR1 and CDR2: MDHEN and SYDVKM. V was cut by 3 bases and J by 2 bases, with 7 bases left in between. The CDR3 protein is CASSFLRQETQYF. CDR3 DNA sequence: TGTGCCAGCAGTTTTTTACGGCAAGAGACCCAGTACTTC.

This clonotype came up a few times. The chain couples TRBV7-2 to TRBJ2-5; 10 bases line up with TRBD2. The ends lost 3 bases at V and 2 bases at J; junction bases unmatched: 9. Germline V lookup: CDR1 SGHTA, CDR2 FQGNSA. This CDR3 has 17 residues. The CDR3 is CASSLILAGSMQETQYF. The CDR3 bases are TGTGCCAGCAGCTTGATACTAGCGGGATCTATGCAAGAGACCCAGTACTTC.

The J gene is TRBJ2-7, the V gene TRBV20-1; 13 bases align to TRBD2. CDR1 is DFQATT, CDR2 SNEGSKA, per germline (reference sequence). There are 15 residues in the CDR3. The ends lost 5 bases at V and 7 bases at J; junction bases unmatched: 11. CDR3 sequence reads: CSAYPIGTSGIEQYF. Written as DNA, the CDR3 is TGCAGTGCTTATCCCATAGGGACTAGCGGGATTGAGCAGTACTTC.